Listed below are T cell receptor beta chains from one sample, sequenced in a study of CD8 T cells in Susac syndrome. TCRdb independently ran MiXCR on the immunoSEQ multiplex PCR reads; one entry per CDR3 protein. The sample lists roughly 190,000 distinct CDR3 sequences; under 97% were seen once. Sequences were obtained from CD4+ T cells from PBMCs. These receptors all stem from a human donor with Susac syndrome. Both conserved end residues are part of each CDR3. Fields, in order: V gene, J gene, CDR3 protein.

V: TRBV7-2
J: TRBJ2-3
CDR3: CASSLGLAGGLDTQYF

V: TRBV12-3/TRBV12-4
J: TRBJ2-5
CDR3: CASRLGGKETQYF

V: TRBV5-1
J: TRBJ2-7
CDR3: CASRPDRVYEQYF

V: TRBV2
J: TRBJ2-6
CDR3: CASSVSGANVLTF

V: TRBV6-1
J: TRBJ2-1
CDR3: CASALAGILNNEQFF

V: TRBV20-1
J: TRBJ2-7
CDR3: CSARATAAYEQYF

V: TRBV5-4
J: TRBJ1-5
CDR3: CASSREGVNQPQHF

V: TRBV27
J: TRBJ2-5
CDR3: CASSFLDRGVVETQYF

V: TRBV30
J: TRBJ1-5
CDR3: CAWSKDPSNQPQHF

V: TRBV2
J: TRBJ2-3
CDR3: CASSVAPSTDTQYF

V: TRBV12-3/TRBV12-4
J: TRBJ2-5
CDR3: CASSPQGFQETQYF

V: TRBV20-1
J: TRBJ1-3
CDR3: CSARRLGVSGNTIYF

V: TRBV20-1
J: TRBJ1-1
CDR3: CSATGGADTEAFF

V: TRBV28
J: TRBJ2-5
CDR3: CASSWTSGQETQYF

V: TRBV20-1
J: TRBJ2-3
CDR3: CSARDPDTQYF